This TCR beta chain was captured by sequencing in a study of T cells expressing NK-cell markers. Study as a whole: Investigators obtained TCR beta repertoires from sorted CD3+CD56+NKG2C+, CD3+CD56+NKG2C- and CD3+CD56-NKG2C+ T cells. Among the eight sequenced donors, seven tested HCMV-seropositive and one tested seronegative.

Concerning this clonotype: The antigen is not known.

The CDR3 loop spans 15 amino acids. Per the germline V gene, CDR1 is SNHLY and CDR2 is FYNNEI. 5'RACE template switching with UMIs generated TCR beta cDNA. TCRdb re-called the 5' RACE reads and shows each CDR3 protein once, DNA omitted. The listing records about 260,000 distinct CDR3 sequences. Study-wide results and caveats: In four donors, dominant clonotypes made up roughly 25-60.1% of CD3+CD56-NKG2C+ cells.

Source material: blood T cells: a sorted CD56 or NKG2C T cell subset, CD4+ or CD8+ T cells, or bulk PBMC T cells (not recorded which). The TCR sequence derives from a man aged 18 to 29 in good health. The J gene is TRBJ2-7, the V gene TRBV2; there is no DNA to check the TCRdb D call of TRBD1. CDR3 sequence reads: CASSPGQGALNEQYF. The full variable domain, in which reference TRBV2 and TRBJ2-7 provide the parts outside the CDR3, is EPEVTQTPSHQVTQMGQEVILRCVPISNHLYFYWYRQILGQKVEFLVSFYNNEISEKSEIFDDQFSVERPDGSNFTLKIRSTKLEDSAMYFCASSPGQGALNEQYFGPGTRLTVT.